The subject of this entry is one T cell receptor beta chain. Trimming shortened V by 5 bases and J by 0 bases, and 10 bases separated the two germline ends. The germline V gene has CDR1 SEHNR and CDR2 FQNEAQ (reference sequence). This CDR3 comprises 14 residues. The repertoire was sequenced with immunoSEQ multiplex PCR; TCRdb's copy has only in-frame clones and lacks some. Among 15,000 to 20,000 clones listed, roughly 91% were seen once. These data belong to a study of blood T cell repertoires in COVID-19. The rearrangement uses TRBV7-9 and TRBJ1-2; possibly TRBD1 for D (5 bases). The sample comprised peripheral blood. This TCR derives from a woman aged 80 or over with COVID-19, enrolled during active disease. The CDR3 DNA sequence: TGTGCCAGCAGCCAGGACACAACTAACTATGGCTACACCTTC. It codes for CASSQDTTNYGYTF.